Listed here are 31 T cell receptor beta chains from one sample, sequenced in a study of blood T cell repertoires in COVID-19. Sequencing used immunoSEQ multiplex PCR; TCRdb keeps in-frame clones, though not all of them. The data show around 250,000 clones, about 90% seen once. The sequencing sample was made of PBMCs or T cells enriched from blood (not recorded which). The receptors originated from a human donor in a cohort exposed to, infected with or recovered from COVID-19 (not recorded which). The donor label of this sample is uncertain.

DNA for the CDR3: TGCGCCAGCAGCCAAGAAGGGGTCGGACGTTCGAACACCGGGGAGCTGTTTTTT. It specifies CASSQEGVGRSNTGELFF. This chain joins TRBV4-3 and TRBJ2-2; a possible D gene is TRBD1 (5 bases). V dropped 0 bases and J dropped 0 bases, with 14 bases sitting between them. The CDR3 length is 18 residues. Germline V CDR1 and CDR2: LGHNA, YSLEER.

The J gene is TRBJ1-5, the V gene TRBV18; 7 bases agree with TRBD1. The CDR3 runs to 13 residues. Trimming took 8 bases from V and 1 from J; bases not matched to a gene: 2. CDR1 and CDR2 from the germline V gene are KGHSH and LQKENI. CDR3 nucleotide sequence: TGTGCCAGCGGACAGGACAGCAATCAGCCCCAGCATTTT. Its protein is CASGQDSNQPQHF.

The V call is TRBV6-2 or TRBV6-3, the J call TRBJ2-2; TRBD1 might be the D (6 bases). Germline-derived CDR1 and CDR2 are MNHEY and SVGEGT. The CDR3 consists of 15 residues. V dropped 0 bases and J dropped 7 bases, with 12 bases sitting between them. The CDR3 sequence is CASSYSPTGNGELFF. The CDR3 DNA reads as TGTGCCAGCAGTTACTCTCCTACAGGGAACGGGGAGCTGTTTTTT.

The chain has TRBV10-3 and TRBJ1-5, with 9 positions matching TRBD1. The germline CDR1 and CDR2 sequences are ENHRY and SYGVKD. The CDR3 consists of 14 residues. Trimming cost V 11 bases and J 4 bases; bases outside gene matches: 9. The CDR3 bases are TGTGCCTCAGGATACAGGGGGCTAAATCAGCCCCAGCATTTT. Encoded protein: CASGYRGLNQPQHF.

The rearrangement links TRBV2 to TRBJ1-3; TRBD1 agrees at 7 bases. This CDR3 is built from 14 residues. Germline loops: CDR1 SNHLY, CDR2 FYNNEI. V shed 3 bases, J shed 4 bases, and the junction held 3 bases outside the gene matches. The CDR3 DNA follows: TGTGCCAGCAGTGAGACAGGGACCGGAAACACCATATATTTT. It codes for CASSETGTGNTIYF.

The rearrangement uses TRBV9 and TRBJ1-3; TRBD1 agrees at 8 bases. Germline V lookup: CDR1 SGDLS, CDR2 YYNGEE. The junction had 5 bases not matched to a gene; V was cut back by 2 bases and J by 4 bases. This CDR3 is 15 amino acids long. DNA of the CDR3: TGTGCCAGCAGCGTCCAGGGGGCTACGGGAAACACCATATATTTT. Amino acids: CASSVQGATGNTIYF.

This chain links TRBV19 with TRBJ2-4, with D uncertain. Between the trimmed V and J ends, which lost 1 base and 0 bases, there was a span of 10 bases. The CDR3 covers 16 residues. Germline V gene data show CDR1 as LNHDA and CDR2 as SQIVND (reference sequence). The CDR3 coding sequence is TGTGCCAGTAGTATAGGCGGTTCGGGAGCCAAAAACATTCAGTACTTC. Its translation: CASSIGGSGAKNIQYF.

J is TRBJ1-4 and V is TRBV5-1; 8 bases line up with TRBD1. In germline, CDR1 is SGHRS, CDR2 YFSETQ. V was clipped by 3 bases and J by 0 bases; unmatched bases: 7. The CDR3 totals 17 residues. The CDR3 nucleotides are TGCGCCAGCAGCTCGACAGGGGACTCGTCAACTAATGAAAAACTGTTTTTT. This sequence encodes CASSSTGDSSTNEKLFF.

This clone was counted between two and nine times. The rearrangement uses TRBV11-2 and TRBJ2-1, with a possible D match to TRBD2 (7 bases). The CDR3 consists of 17 residues. Trimming pared 4 bases from V and 0 bases from J, leaving 16 bases between. Germline loops: CDR1 SGHAT, CDR2 FQNNGV. CDR3 DNA: TGTGCCAGCAGCTCACTTGATAGGGGGGGCTCCTACAATGAGCAGTTCTTC. As protein: CASSSLDRGGSYNEQFF.

The chain links TRBV28 to TRBJ1-2, with 7 bases fitting TRBD1. This CDR3 has 12 amino acids. With V trimmed by 6 bases and J by 5 bases, 3 bases remained unmatched. Germline values: CDR1 MDHEN, CDR2 SYDVKM. CDR3 protein: CASRTGWYGYTF. The CDR3 nucleotides are TGTGCCAGCAGGACAGGGTGGTATGGCTACACCTTC.

V usage is TRBV4-2 and J usage is TRBJ2-3, with D possibly being TRBD2 (7 bases). CDR3 length: 15 amino acids. The germline V gene encodes CDR1 LGHNA and CDR2 YNFKEQ. Trimming took off 4 bases at V and 0 bases at J, with 11 bases between the two ends. As DNA, the CDR3 is TGTGCCAGCAGCCGGGGCGGGGGCAGCACAGATACGCAGTATTTT. Amino acid sequence: CASSRGGGSTDTQYF.

The chain uses TRBV5-1 and TRBJ2-3; D is unclear. Germline V gene sequence: CDR1 SGHRS, CDR2 YFSETQ. The V gene lost 9 bases and the J gene lost 0 bases, with 11 bases spanning the gap. The CDR3 loop spans 13 amino acids. CDR3 DNA sequence: TGCGCCACCAGTAGTAGTAGCACAGATACGCAGTATTTT. Amino acid sequence: CATSSSSTDTQYF.

V gene TRBV11-2 combines with J gene TRBJ2-3; 8 positions agree with TRBD2. CDR1 and CDR2 (germline): SGHAT, FQNNGV. The CDR3 has 16 residues. Germline trimming cut 5 bases from V and 1 base from J; bases unmatched to any gene: 8. As DNA, the CDR3 is TGTGCCAGCAGCCCCCGGCGTAGCGGGGGCACAGATACGCAGTATTTT. This translates into CASSPRRSGGTDTQYF.

The chain couples TRBV11-2 to TRBJ2-3; D gene unclear. This CDR3 comprises 15 residues. Germline V gives CDR1 SGHAT, CDR2 FQNNGV. The V end lost 1 base, the J end lost 1 base, and 9 bases lay between the germline ends. This chain's CDR3 is CASSLVQQGTDTQYF. The CDR3, as DNA: TGTGCCAGCAGCTTAGTTCAGCAGGGCACAGATACGCAGTATTTT.

CDR3 sequence: CASSLARADRGQETQYF. CDR3 DNA sequence: TGCGCCAGCAGCTTGGCCCGCGCAGACAGGGGCCAAGAGACCCAGTACTTC. The chain carries TRBV5-1 and TRBJ2-5; TRBD1 matches 8 bases. With 0 bases clipped from V and 1 base from J, the junction kept 8 bases outside the gene matches. Looked up from germline, CDR1 is SGHRS and CDR2 is YFSETQ. This CDR3 is 17 amino acids long. Full variable domain (rest looked up from reference TRBV5-1 and TRBJ2-5): KAGVTQTPRYLIKTRGQQVTLSCSPISGHRSVSWYQQTPGQGLQFLFEYFSETQRNKGNFPGRFSGRQFSNSRSEMNVSTLELGDSALYLCASSLARADRGQETQYFGPGTRLLVL.

V usage is TRBV5-1 and J usage is TRBJ2-7, with 7 bases aligning to TRBD1. This CDR3 comprises 17 residues. V lost 3 bases and J lost 4; bases outside the gene matches: 16. CDR1 is SGHRS and CDR2 is YFSETQ in the germline V gene. As DNA, the CDR3 is TGCGCCAGCAGCTGGGCCGGCCCGGGACAGTACCTTTACGAGCAGTACTTC. Its translation is CASSWAGPGQYLYEQYF.

This chain uses TRBV2 with TRBJ1-2, with a tentative D call TRBD1 (5 bases). CDR3 length: 13 amino acids. V lost 7 bases, J lost 6 bases, and 15 bases lay in between. Germline V gene data show CDR1 as SNHLY and CDR2 as FYNNEI. Here the CDR3 reads CASNQGFRDGYTF. CDR3 sequence (DNA): TGTGCCAGCAATCAGGGTTTTAGGGATGGCTACACCTTC.

This sequence joins TRBV7-9 and TRBJ1-2; TRBD1 aligns across 7 bases. The CDR3 loop spans 17 amino acids. The junction had 12 bases not matched to a gene; V was cut back by 5 bases and J by 0 bases. Germline values: CDR1 SEHNR, CDR2 FQNEAQ (reference sequence). The CDR3 DNA reads as TGTGCCAGCAGCGCGTTGGGGACAGATTTAGCTAACTATGGCTACACCTTC. Its protein is CASSALGTDLANYGYTF.

The CDR3 here is CASSQISGYRGIEQFF. The CDR3 DNA is TGTGCCAGCAGCCAGATTAGCGGGTACCGAGGCATTGAGCAGTTCTTC. The chain combines TRBV7-9 with TRBJ2-1, with TRBD2 matching over 7 bases. CDR1 is SEHNR, CDR2 FQNEAQ, per germline (reference sequence). V dropped 5 bases and J dropped 9; count of bases not matched to a gene: 16. This CDR3 comprises 16 residues.

V gene TRBV25-1 combines with J gene TRBJ1-2, with 10 bases fitting TRBD1. Trimming removed 4 bases from V and 8 bases from J; junction bases left unmatched: 10. Germline V gene sequence: CDR1 MGHDK, CDR2 SYGVNS. The CDR3 length is 15 residues. Here the CDR3 reads CASSGDGQGVRGYTF. The CDR3 region has the DNA TGTGCCAGCAGTGGGGACGGACAGGGGGTCCGGGGCTACACCTTC.

This sequence joins TRBV7-9 and TRBJ2-7; possibly TRBD2 for D (5 bases). Germline CDR1 is SEHNR and CDR2 is FQNEAQ (reference sequence). The V end was cut by 1 base, the J end by 5 bases, with 12 bases between. This CDR3 spans 14 amino acids. DNA of the CDR3: TGTGCCAGCAGCTTAGACGGGGTGAGGCACGAGCAGTACTTC. Amino acids: CASSLDGVRHEQYF.

This clone has only one observation. J is TRBJ2-1 and V is TRBV6-5; TRBD1 aligns across 7 bases. Germline V gene lookup returns CDR1 MNHEY and CDR2 SVGAGI. The trim removed 2 bases at V and 8 bases at J, leaving 6 bases unmatched. This CDR3 has 14 amino acids. Here the CDR3 reads CASSYPGGKHEQFF. In DNA, the CDR3 is TGTGCCAGCAGTTACCCAGGGGGAAAGCATGAGCAGTTCTTC.

This chain links TRBV19 with TRBJ2-1; D is perhaps TRBD2 (6 bases). Trimming stripped 5 bases from V and 4 bases from J, with 15 bases between. The CDR3 runs to 15 residues. Germline CDR1 LNHDA, CDR2 SQIVND (reference sequence). The CDR3 DNA reads TGTGCCAGTAGTCCTCCGGGACTGGAATACAATGAGCAGTTCTTC. Translation: CASSPPGLEYNEQFF. The variable domain in full, with the rest retrieved from reference TRBV19 and TRBJ2-1, is DGGITQSPKYLFRKEGQNVTLSCEQNLNHDAMYWYRQDPGQGLRLIYYSQIVNDFQKGDIAEGYSVSREKKESFPLTVTSAQKNPTAFYLCASSPPGLEYNEQFFGPGTRLTVL.

J is TRBJ1-5 and V is TRBV19, with no clear D. Trimming left V 8 bases short and J 4 bases short, with 9 bases between. Germline CDR1 and CDR2: LNHDA and SQIVND (reference sequence). The length of the CDR3 is 12 residues. CDR3 in amino acids: CASEGLNQPQHF. The DNA of the CDR3 is TGTGCCAGTGAGGGTCTTAATCAGCCCCAGCATTTT.

The sample holds a few counts of this clone. The rearrangement links TRBV29-1 to TRBJ1-1; D not resolved. Per germline, CDR1 SQVTM and CDR2 ANQGSEA. CDR3 size: 13 residues. The V end was cut by 7 bases, the J end by 0 bases, with 12 bases between. The CDR3 loop is CSAQEGMNTEAFF. The CDR3 DNA sequence: TGCAGCGCGCAGGAGGGAATGAACACTGAAGCTTTCTTT.

The gene calls are TRBV5-5 and TRBJ2-3; 9 bases map to TRBD1. Germline V gene lookup returns CDR1 SGHKS and CDR2 YYEKEE (reference sequence). The CDR3 loop spans 14 amino acids. V gave up 4 bases and J gave up 5 bases; unmatched junction bases: 5. CDR3 coding DNA: TGTGCCAGCAGCGGGGGACAGGGCCGAGATACGCAGTATTTT. Translation gives CASSGGQGRDTQYF. Drawing the rest from reference TRBV5-5 and TRBJ2-3, the complete variable domain is DAGVTQSPTHLIKTRGQQVTLRCSPISGHKSVSWYQQVLGQGPQFIFQYYEKEERGRGNFPDRFSARQFPNYSSELNVNALLLGDSALYLCASSGGQGRDTQYFGPGTRLTVL.

The rearrangement links TRBV27 to TRBJ1-1; D possibly corresponds to TRBD1 (5 bases). V shed 6 bases and J shed 5 bases, with 19 bases lying between them. Germline CDR1 reads MNHEY; CDR2 reads SMNVEV (reference sequence). The CDR3 has 15 residues. The CDR3 is CASRTASGRGTEAFF. CDR3 bases: TGTGCCAGCAGAACTGCCTCAGGGCGTGGTACTGAAGCTTTCTTT.

The chain carries TRBV6-5 and TRBJ1-5; TRBD1 aligns across 10 bases. The trim removed 0 bases at V and 6 bases at J, leaving 2 bases unmatched. CDR3 length equals 15 residues. CDR1 is MNHEY, CDR2 SVGAGI, per germline. CDR3 nucleotides: TGTGCCAGCAGTTACTCGAGGGACAGGGGTCAGCCCCAGCATTTT. Residues: CASSYSRDRGQPQHF.

V gene TRBV7-9 combines with J gene TRBJ2-5; 9 bases align to TRBD2. Trimming cost V 1 base and J 2 bases; bases outside gene matches: 8. Germline CDR1 and CDR2: SEHNR and FQNEAQ (reference sequence). The CDR3 sequence is 17 residues long. The chain's CDR3 is CASSLGSLAGKQETQYF. The CDR3 DNA follows: TGTGCCAGCAGCTTAGGTAGCCTAGCGGGGAAACAAGAGACCCAGTACTTC.

V is TRBV25-1 and J is TRBJ1-1; 7 nucleotides agree with TRBD1. The V segment lost 5 bases and the J segment 8 bases; nucleotides outside the gene matches: 8. CDR1 is MGHDK, CDR2 SYGVNS, per germline. The CDR3 contains 13 residues. CDR3 amino acids: CASSPTGQAEAFF. Here the CDR3 DNA reads TGTGCCAGCAGTCCCACCGGACAGGCCGAAGCTTTCTTT.

This chain connects TRBV11-2 to TRBJ1-5; D is undetermined. The CDR3 contains 15 residues. The germline V and J ends were trimmed by 5 bases and 0 bases, with 11 bases remaining between them. Per the germline V gene, CDR1 is SGHAT and CDR2 is FQNNGV. In DNA, the CDR3 is TGTGCCAGCAGCCCGTCCGGTTATAGCAATCAGCCCCAGCATTTT. Translated: CASSPSGYSNQPQHF. Looking up the rest from reference TRBV11-2 and TRBJ1-5 gives the full variable domain: EAGVAQSPRYKIIEKRQSVAFWCNPISGHATLYWYQQILGQGPKLLIQFQNNGVVDDSQLPKDRFSAERLKGVDSTLKIQPAKLEDSAVYLCASSPSGYSNQPQHFGDGTRLSIL.